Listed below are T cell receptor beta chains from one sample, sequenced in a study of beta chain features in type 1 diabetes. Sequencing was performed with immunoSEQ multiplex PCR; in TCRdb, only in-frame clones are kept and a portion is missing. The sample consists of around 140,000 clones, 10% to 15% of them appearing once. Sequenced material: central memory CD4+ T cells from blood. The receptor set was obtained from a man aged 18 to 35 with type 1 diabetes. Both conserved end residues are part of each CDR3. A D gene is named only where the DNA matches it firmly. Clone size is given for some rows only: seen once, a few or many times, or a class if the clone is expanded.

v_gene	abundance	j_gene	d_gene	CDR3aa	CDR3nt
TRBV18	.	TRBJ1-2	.	CASSPSTEANYGYTF	TGTGCCAGCTCACCGTCGACAGAAGCTAACTATGGCTACACCTTC
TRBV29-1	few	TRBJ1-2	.	CSVESPGDGYTF	TGCAGCGTGGAATCCCCGGGGGATGGCTACACCTTC
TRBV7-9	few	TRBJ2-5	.	CASSLLDQETQYF	TGTGCCAGCAGCTTGCTAGACCAAGAGACCCAGTACTTC
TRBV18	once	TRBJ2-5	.	CASSPRGAGETQYF	TGTGCCAGCTCACCACGGGGGGCGGGGGAGACCCAGTACTTC
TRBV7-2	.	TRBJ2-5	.	CASSLAGFGQETQYF	TGTGCCAGCAGCTTAGCCGGGTTTGGCCAAGAGACCCAGTACTTC
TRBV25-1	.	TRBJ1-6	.	CASIASAASGSPLHF	TGTGCCAGCATAGCTTCGGCCGCCTCGGGTTCACCCCTCCACTTT
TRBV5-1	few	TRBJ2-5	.	CASRLTELEETQYF	TGCGCCAGCAGGTTGACCGAACTTGAAGAGACCCAGTACTTC
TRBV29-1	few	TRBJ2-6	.	CSVDSNSGANVLTF	TGCAGCGTTGATTCGAACTCTGGGGCCAACGTCCTGACTTTC
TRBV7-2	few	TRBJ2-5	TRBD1	CASTQGEETQYF	TGTGCCAGCACCCAGGGGGAAGAGACCCAGTACTTC
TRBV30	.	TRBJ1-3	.	CAWSAQGISGNTIYF	TGTGCCTGGAGTGCACAGGGAATCTCTGGAAACACCATATATTTT
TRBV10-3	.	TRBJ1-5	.	CAISERQDNQPQHF	TGTGCCATCAGTGAACGACAGGACAATCAGCCCCAGCATTTT
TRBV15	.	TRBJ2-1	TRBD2	CATSREIAGGFLF	TGTGCCACCAGCAGGGAAATAGCGGGGGGGTTCCTCTTC
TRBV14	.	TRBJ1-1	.	CASSQILDTEAFF	TGTGCCAGCAGCCAGATTCTTGACACTGAAGCTTTCTTT
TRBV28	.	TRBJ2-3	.	CASSSVTDTQYF	TGTGCCAGCAGTTCGGTGACAGATACGCAGTATTTT
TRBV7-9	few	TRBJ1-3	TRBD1	CASSPGQRNTIYF	TGTGCCAGCTCTCCGGGACAGCGAAACACCATATATTTT
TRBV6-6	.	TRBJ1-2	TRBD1	CASSYPDRGYGYTF	TGTGCCAGCAGTTACCCGGACAGGGGCTATGGCTACACCTTC
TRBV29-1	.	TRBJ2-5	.	CSAGVGVETQYF	TGCAGCGCCGGAGTCGGGGTAGAGACCCAGTACTTC
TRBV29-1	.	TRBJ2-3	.	CSVRREDTQYF	TGCAGCGTCCGGAGGGAAGATACGCAGTATTTT
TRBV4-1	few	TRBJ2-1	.	CASSRQRDKDFYNEQFF	TGCGCCAGCAGCCGACAACGGGACAAAGACTTCTACAATGAGCAGTTCTTC
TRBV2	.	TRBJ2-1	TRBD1	CASKTGGRNEQFF	TGTGCCAGCAAGACAGGGGGCCGGAATGAGCAGTTCTTC
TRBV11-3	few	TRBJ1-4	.	CASSLSREKLFF	TGTGCCAGCAGCTTATCAAGGGAAAAACTGTTTTTT
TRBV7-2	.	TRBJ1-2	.	CASSYPGTYYGYTF	TGTGCCAGCAGCTATCCCGGGACGTACTATGGCTACACCTTC
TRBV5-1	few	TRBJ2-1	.	CASSLYVSGGSEQFF	TGCGCCAGCAGCTTGTATGTATCCGGAGGATCAGAGCAGTTCTTC
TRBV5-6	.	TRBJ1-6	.	CASSLGLNNSPLHF	TGTGCCAGCAGCCTGGGACTGAATAATTCACCCCTCCACTTT
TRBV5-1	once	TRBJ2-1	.	CASSLDGGFSYNEQFF	TGCGCCAGCAGCTTGGATGGGGGATTCTCCTACAATGAGCAGTTCTTC
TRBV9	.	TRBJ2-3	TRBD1	CASSVLQGALSTDTQYF	TGTGCCAGCAGCGTATTACAGGGGGCATTAAGCACAGATACGCAGTATTTT
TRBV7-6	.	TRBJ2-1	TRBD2	CASRRLAGPPENEQFF	TGTGCCAGCAGACGACTAGCGGGGCCGCCGGAGAATGAGCAGTTCTTC
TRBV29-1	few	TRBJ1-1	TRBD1	CSVARQGDTEAFF	TGCAGCGTTGCCCGACAGGGAGACACTGAAGCTTTCTTT
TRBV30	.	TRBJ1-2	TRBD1	CAWSPLRTGGTYGYTF	TGTGCCTGGAGCCCACTCAGGACAGGGGGGACCTATGGCTACACCTTC
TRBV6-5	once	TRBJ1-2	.	CASSPNRDGYTF	TGTGCCAGCAGTCCTAACAGGGATGGCTACACCTTC
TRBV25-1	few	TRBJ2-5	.	CASSDPRVNGETQYF	TGTGCCAGCAGTGACCCCAGGGTTAACGGAGAGACCCAGTACTTC
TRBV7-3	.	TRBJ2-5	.	CASSFRAQETQYF	TGTGCCAGCAGCTTCAGGGCCCAAGAGACCCAGTACTTC
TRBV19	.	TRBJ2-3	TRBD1	CASSIEATGSTDTQYF	TGTGCCAGTAGTATAGAGGCGACAGGGAGCACAGATACGCAGTATTTT
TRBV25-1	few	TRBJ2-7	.	CASSDQLGGQLYEQYF	TGTGCCAGCAGTGATCAGCTCGGGGGACAACTTTACGAGCAGTACTTC
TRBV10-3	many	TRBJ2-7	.	CAIRRGTAADEQYF	TGTGCCATCAGGAGGGGGACGGCAGCCGACGAGCAGTACTTC
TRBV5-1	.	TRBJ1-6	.	CASSLGDTDNSPLHF	TGCGCCAGCAGCTTGGGGGACACAGACAATTCACCCCTCCACTTT
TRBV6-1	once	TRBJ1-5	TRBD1	CASSELTGVGNQPQHF	TGTGCCAGCAGTGAATTGACAGGGGTCGGCAATCAGCCCCAGCATTTT
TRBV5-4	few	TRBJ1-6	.	CASSQDFGGDRSPLHF	TGTGCCAGCAGCCAAGATTTTGGAGGGGACCGGTCACCCCTCCACTTT
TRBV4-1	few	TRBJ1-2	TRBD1	CASSQDWSGGDGYTF	TGCGCCAGCAGCCAAGATTGGTCAGGGGGCGATGGCTACACCTTC
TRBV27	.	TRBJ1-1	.	CASSLRLGSEAFF	TGTGCCAGCAGTTTAAGGTTAGGGTCTGAAGCTTTCTTT
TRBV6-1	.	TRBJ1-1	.	CASSEATAGGAFF	TGTGCCAGCAGTGAAGCGACGGCTGGAGGTGCTTTCTTT
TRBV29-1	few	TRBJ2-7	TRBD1	CSVAGGHEQYF	TGCAGCGTTGCAGGGGGCCACGAGCAGTACTTC
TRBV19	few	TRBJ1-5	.	CASSRLTGPQPQHF	TGTGCCAGTAGTAGGCTAACAGGGCCCCAGCCCCAGCATTTT
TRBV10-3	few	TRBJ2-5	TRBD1	CAIRTGEETQYF	TGTGCCATCAGGACAGGGGAAGAGACCCAGTACTTC
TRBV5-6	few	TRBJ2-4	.	CASSLNRGRWEAKNIQYF	TGTGCCAGCAGCTTGAATAGGGGCCGGTGGGAGGCCAAAAACATTCAGTACTTC
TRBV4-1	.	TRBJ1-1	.	CASSQQGYSTEAFF	TGCGCCAGCAGCCAACAGGGGTATAGCACTGAAGCTTTCTTT
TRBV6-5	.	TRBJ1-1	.	CASSSRTGNTEAFF	TGTGCCAGCAGTTCCCGGACGGGGAACACTGAAGCTTTCTTT
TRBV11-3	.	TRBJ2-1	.	CASSFQENRVNEQFF	TGTGCCAGCAGCTTTCAGGAGAACAGGGTCAATGAGCAGTTCTTC
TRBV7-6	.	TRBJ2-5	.	CASRGQETQYF	TGTGCCAGCAGGGGCCAAGAGACCCAGTACTTC
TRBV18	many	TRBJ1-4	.	CASSRDSNEKLFF	TGTGCCAGCTCAAGAGACAGTAATGAAAAACTGTTTTTT
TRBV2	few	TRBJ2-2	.	CASSERTVTGELFF	TGTGCCAGCAGTGAAAGGACAGTAACCGGGGAGCTGTTTTTT
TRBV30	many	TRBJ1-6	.	CAWSVPPGGRVPSPLHF	TGTGCCTGGAGTGTACCCCCCGGGGGGAGAGTACCGTCACCCCTCCACTTT
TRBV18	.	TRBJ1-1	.	CASSRETTNTEAFF	TGTGCCAGCTCACGGGAGACAACGAACACTGAAGCTTTCTTT
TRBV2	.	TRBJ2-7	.	CASSEALRGGPQYF	TGTGCCAGCAGTGAAGCGCTTCGTGGGGGGCCGCAGTACTTC
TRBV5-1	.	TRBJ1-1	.	CASSLGVNTEAFF	TGCGCCAGCAGCCTAGGCGTGAACACTGAAGCTTTCTTT
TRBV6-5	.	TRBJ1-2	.	CASSLRQSSNYGYTF	TGTGCCAGCAGCCTCAGACAGTCCTCCAACTATGGCTACACCTTC
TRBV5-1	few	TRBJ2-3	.	CASSPGPSTDTQYF	TGCGCCAGCAGCCCAGGGCCTAGCACAGATACGCAGTATTTT
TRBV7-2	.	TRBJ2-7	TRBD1	CASSLGTGGSNEQYF	TGTGCCAGCAGCCTGGGGACAGGGGGTTCCAACGAGCAGTACTTC
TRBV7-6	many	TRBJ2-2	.	CASSREGGNTGELFF	TGTGCCAGCAGTCGAGAGGGCGGGAACACCGGGGAGCTGTTTTTT